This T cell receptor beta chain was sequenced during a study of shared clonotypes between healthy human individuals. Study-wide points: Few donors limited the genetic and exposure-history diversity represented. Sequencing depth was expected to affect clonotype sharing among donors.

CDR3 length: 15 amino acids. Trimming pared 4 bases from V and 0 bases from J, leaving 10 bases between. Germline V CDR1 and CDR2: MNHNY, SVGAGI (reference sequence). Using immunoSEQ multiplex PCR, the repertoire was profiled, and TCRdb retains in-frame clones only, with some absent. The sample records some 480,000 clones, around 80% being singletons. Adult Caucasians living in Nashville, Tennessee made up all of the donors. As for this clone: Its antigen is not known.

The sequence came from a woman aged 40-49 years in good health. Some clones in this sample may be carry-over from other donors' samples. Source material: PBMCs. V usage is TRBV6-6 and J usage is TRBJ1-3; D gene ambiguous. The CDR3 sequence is CASSFAGDSGNTIYF. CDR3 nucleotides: TGTGCCAGCAGTTTCGCGGGCGACTCTGGAAACACCATATATTTT.